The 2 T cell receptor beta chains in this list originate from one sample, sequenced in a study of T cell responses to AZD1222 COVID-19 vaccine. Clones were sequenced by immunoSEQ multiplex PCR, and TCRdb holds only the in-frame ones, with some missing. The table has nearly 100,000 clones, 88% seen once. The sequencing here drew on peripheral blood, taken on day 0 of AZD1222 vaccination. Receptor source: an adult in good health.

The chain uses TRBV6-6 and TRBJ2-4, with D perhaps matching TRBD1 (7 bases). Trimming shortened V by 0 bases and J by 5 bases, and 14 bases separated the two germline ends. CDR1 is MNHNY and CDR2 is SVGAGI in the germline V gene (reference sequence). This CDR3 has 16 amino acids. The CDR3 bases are TGTGCCAGCAGTTACTCGGGAGGCAGGGGGGAAAACATTCAGTACTTC. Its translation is CASSYSGGRGENIQYF.

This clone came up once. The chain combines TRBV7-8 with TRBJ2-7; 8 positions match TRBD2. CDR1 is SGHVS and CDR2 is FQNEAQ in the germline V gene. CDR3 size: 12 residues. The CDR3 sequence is CGSGGGPHEQYF. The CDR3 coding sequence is TGTGGCTCGGGGGGGGGCCCCCACGAGCAGTACTTC.